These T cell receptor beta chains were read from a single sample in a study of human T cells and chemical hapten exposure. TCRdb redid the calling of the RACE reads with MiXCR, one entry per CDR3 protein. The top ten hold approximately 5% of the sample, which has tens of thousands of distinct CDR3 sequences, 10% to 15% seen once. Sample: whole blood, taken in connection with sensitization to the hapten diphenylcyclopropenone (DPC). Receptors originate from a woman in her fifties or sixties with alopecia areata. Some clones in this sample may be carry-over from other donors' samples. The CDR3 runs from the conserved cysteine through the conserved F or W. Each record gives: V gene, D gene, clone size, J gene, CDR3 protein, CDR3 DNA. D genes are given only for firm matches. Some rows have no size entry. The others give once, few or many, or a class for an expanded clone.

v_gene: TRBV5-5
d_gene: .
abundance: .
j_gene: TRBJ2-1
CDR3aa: CASSLEATEQFF
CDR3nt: TGTGCCAGCAGCTTGGAAGCGACGGAGCAGTTCTTC

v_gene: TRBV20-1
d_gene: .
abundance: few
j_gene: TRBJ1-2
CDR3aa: CSARAWAGNGYTF
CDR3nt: TGCAGTGCTAGAGCCTGGGCCGGGAATGGCTACACCTTC

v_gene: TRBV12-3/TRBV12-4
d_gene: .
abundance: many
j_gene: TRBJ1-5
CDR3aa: CASRRDNYSNQPQHF
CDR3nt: TGTGCCAGCAGAAGGGACAATTATAGCAATCAGCCCCAGCATTTT

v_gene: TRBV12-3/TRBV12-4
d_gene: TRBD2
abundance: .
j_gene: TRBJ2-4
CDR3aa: CASRLAGGPMDIQYF
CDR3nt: TGTGCCAGCAGGTTAGCGGGAGGGCCGATGGACATTCAGTACTTC

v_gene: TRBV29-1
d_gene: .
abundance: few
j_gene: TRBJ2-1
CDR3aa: CSVPTGPNDNEQFF
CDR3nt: TGCAGCGTCCCGACGGGACCTAACGACAATGAGCAGTTCTTC

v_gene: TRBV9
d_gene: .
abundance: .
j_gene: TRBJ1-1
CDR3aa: CASGRGQPNTEAFF
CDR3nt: TGTGCCAGCGGAAGGGGACAACCGAACACTGAAGCTTTCTTT

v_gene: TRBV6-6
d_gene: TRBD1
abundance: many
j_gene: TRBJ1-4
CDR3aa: CASRPGTGLNEKLFF
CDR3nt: TGTGCCAGCAGACCCGGGACAGGGCTTAATGAAAAACTGTTTTTT

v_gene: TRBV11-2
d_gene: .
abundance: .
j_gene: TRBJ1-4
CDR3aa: CASSLMWTNEKLFF
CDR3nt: TGTGCCAGCAGCTTAATGTGGACTAATGAAAAACTGTTTTTT

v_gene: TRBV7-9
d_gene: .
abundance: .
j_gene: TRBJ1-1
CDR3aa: CASSDRYFGEAFF
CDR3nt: TGTGCCAGCAGCGATAGGTATTTCGGTGAAGCTTTCTTT

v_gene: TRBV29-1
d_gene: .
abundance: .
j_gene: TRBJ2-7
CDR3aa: CSVEGNGRAYEQYF
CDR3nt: TGCAGCGTTGAAGGAAACGGCAGGGCCTACGAGCAGTACTTC

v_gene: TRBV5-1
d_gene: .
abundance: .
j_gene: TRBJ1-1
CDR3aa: CASSLDLNGEAFF
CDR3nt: TGCGCCAGCAGCTTGGACCTAAACGGTGAAGCTTTCTTT

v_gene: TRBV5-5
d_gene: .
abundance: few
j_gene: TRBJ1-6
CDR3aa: CASSLAQGTLHF
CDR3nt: TGTGCCAGCAGCTTGGCCCAGGGAACCCTCCACTTT

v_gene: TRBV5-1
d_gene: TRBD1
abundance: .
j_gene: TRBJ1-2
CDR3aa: CASSQDREVGYTF
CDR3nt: TGCGCCAGCAGCCAGGACAGGGAGGTTGGCTACACCTTC

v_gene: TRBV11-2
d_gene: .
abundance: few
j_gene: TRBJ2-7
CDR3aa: CASSLRALTYEQYF
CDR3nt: TGTGCCAGCAGCTTGCGTGCTTTAACATACGAGCAGTACTTC

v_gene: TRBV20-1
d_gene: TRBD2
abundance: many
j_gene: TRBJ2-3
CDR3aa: CSARVLAGERGQYF
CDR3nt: TGCAGTGCTAGAGTTCTAGCGGGAGAGAGGGGACAGTATTTT

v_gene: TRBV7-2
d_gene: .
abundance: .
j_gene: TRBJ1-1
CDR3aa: CASSLTGPTNTEAFF
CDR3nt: TGTGCCAGCAGCTTAACAGGACCGACGAACACTGAAGCTTTCTTT